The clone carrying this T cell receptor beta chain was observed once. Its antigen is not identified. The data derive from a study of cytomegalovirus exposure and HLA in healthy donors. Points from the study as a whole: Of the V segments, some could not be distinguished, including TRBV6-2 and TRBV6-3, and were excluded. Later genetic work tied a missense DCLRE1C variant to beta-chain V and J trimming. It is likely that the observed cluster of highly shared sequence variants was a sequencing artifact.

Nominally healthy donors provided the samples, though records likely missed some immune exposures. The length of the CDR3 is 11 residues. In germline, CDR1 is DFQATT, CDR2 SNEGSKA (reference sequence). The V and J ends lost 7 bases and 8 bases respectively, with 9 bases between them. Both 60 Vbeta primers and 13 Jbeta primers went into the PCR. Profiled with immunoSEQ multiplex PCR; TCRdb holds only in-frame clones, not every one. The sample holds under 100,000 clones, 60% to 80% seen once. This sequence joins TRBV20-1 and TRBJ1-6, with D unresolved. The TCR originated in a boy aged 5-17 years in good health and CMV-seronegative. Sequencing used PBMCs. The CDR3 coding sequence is TGCAGTGTGGGTGGAGATTCACCCCTCCACTTT. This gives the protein CSVGGDSPLHF.